Listed below are T cell receptor beta chains from one sample, sequenced in a study of cytomegalovirus exposure and HLA in healthy donors. Profiled with immunoSEQ multiplex PCR; TCRdb holds only in-frame clones, not every one. The sample includes approximately 290,000 clones, over 70% of them seen just once. Material for sequencing was PBMCs. The source of these receptors is a girl aged 2 to 9 in good health and CMV-seronegative. The CDR3 runs from the conserved cysteine through the conserved F or W. A D gene is named only where the DNA matches it firmly. For some rows the clone size is stated as once, few or many, or as a class when expanded; others skip it.

v_gene	len	abundance	j_gene	d_gene	CDR3nt	CDR3aa
TRBV19	16	once	TRBJ2-1	-	TGTGCCACCAAAAGGATGAGGGGACAAAGGGGTGGTGAGCAGTTCTTC	CATKRMRGQRGGEQFF
TRBV15	13	-	TRBJ1-5	-	TGTGCCACCAGCTCCGGGGGTAGGCGGCCCCAGCATTTT	CATSSGGRRPQHF
TRBV29-1	15	-	TRBJ1-3	TRBD1	TGCAGCGCCCGACAGGGCGTGAGCAGGGGAAACACCATATATTTT	CSARQGVSRGNTIYF
TRBV10-3	13	few	TRBJ2-6	-	TGTGCCATCAAGGAGACCGGGGCCAACGTCCTGACTTTC	CAIKETGANVLTF
TRBV10-3	17	-	TRBJ2-1	TRBD2	TGTGCCATCAGCCCCCTGAAGGGGAGGGGCCCCTACAATGAGCAGTTCTTC	CAISPLKGRGPYNEQFF
TRBV4-1	18	-	TRBJ2-7	TRBD2	TGCGCCAGCAGCCTGCGACTAGCGGGAGGCCTCAGCTCCTACGAGCAGTACTTC	CASSLRLAGGLSSYEQYF
TRBV19	14	-	TRBJ2-7	TRBD1	TGTGCCAGTAGTTTGGGACAGGGTGTCAACGAGCAGTACTTC	CASSLGQGVNEQYF
TRBV28	16	-	TRBJ2-5	-	TGTGCCAGCAGTTTAGGGAGGGGGGGGCTGGTCGAGACCCAGTACTTC	CASSLGRGGLVETQYF
TRBV2	12	-	TRBJ2-7	TRBD1	TGTGCCGTCCGGGACAGGGTAGGCGAGCAGTACTTC	CAVRDRVGEQYF
TRBV7-2	16	-	TRBJ1-4	TRBD1	TGTGCCAGCAGCTTATTTAATCCGGGACAGGGCGAAAAACTGTTTTTT	CASSLFNPGQGEKLFF
TRBV6-5	14	once	TRBJ2-7	TRBD2	TGTGCCAGCAGTTACCCCGGGAGGCTCTACGAGCAGTACTTC	CASSYPGRLYEQYF
TRBV2	10	-	TRBJ1-2	-	TGTGCCAGCAGTGAGATGGGGCCTCAGTTC	CASSEMGPQF
TRBV27	16	-	TRBJ1-1	-	TGTGCCAGCAGTTTATGGGTTCCAGGGAGGATCACTGAAGCTTTCTTT	CASSLWVPGRITEAFF
TRBV6-1	15	-	TRBJ1-1	-	TGTGCCAGCAAAGCGGGCGGGGAGAATTACACTGAAGCTTTCTTT	CASKAGGENYTEAFF
TRBV4-1	15	-	TRBJ1-4	-	TGCGCCAGCAGCCCCTACTTTACAACTAATGAAAAACTGTTTTTT	CASSPYFTTNEKLFF
TRBV21-1	17	-	TRBJ1-3	-	TGTGCCAGCAGCAAGCCTACGACAGGGAACGCTGGAAACACCATATATTTT	CASSKPTTGNAGNTIYF
TRBV6-1	13	-	TRBJ2-5	-	TGTGCCAGCAGTGAACGGGGCCAAGAGACCCAGTACTTC	CASSERGQETQYF
TRBV30	11	once	TRBJ1-2	-	TGTGCCTGGAGACAGGGCGGCGGCTACACCTTC	CAWRQGGGYTF
TRBV7-2	12	-	TRBJ1-2	-	TGTGCCAGCAGCTTATTGCGGGCAGCCTACACCTTC	CASSLLRAAYTF
TRBV6-6	15	-	TRBJ2-6	-	TGTGCCAGCAGTTACCGAGGGCAAGGGGCCAACGTCCTGACTTTC	CASSYRGQGANVLTF
TRBV28	14	-	TRBJ2-7	TRBD2	TGTGCCAGCAGTTTCGTTAGCGGGAGGAACGAGCAGTACTTC	CASSFVSGRNEQYF
TRBV5-1	15	once	TRBJ2-7	TRBD2	TGCGCCAGCAGCCAGCTAGCGGGAGATGAATACGAGCAGTACTTC	CASSQLAGDEYEQYF
TRBV7-8	15	-	TRBJ2-5	-	TGTGCCAGCAGCTCTCTGCGCAACGTCCAAGAGACCCAGTACTTC	CASSSLRNVQETQYF
TRBV2	15	-	TRBJ1-5	-	TGTGCCAGCAGGGGAACGACAGTTAGCAATCAGCCCCAGCATTTT	CASRGTTVSNQPQHF
TRBV11-2	17	-	TRBJ2-1	TRBD2	TGTGCCAGCAGCTTAGAGGGCGGAGCGGGGACTGTCGATGAGCAGTTCTTC	CASSLEGGAGTVDEQFF
TRBV18	15	-	TRBJ2-2	-	TGTGCCAGCTCACCCCAGGGTTTGACCACCGGGGAGCTGTTTTTT	CASSPQGLTTGELFF
TRBV28	18	-	TRBJ2-3	TRBD1	TGTGCCAGCAGCCTCGGGACAGGACAGGGTAGGATAGCAGATACGCAGTATTTT	CASSLGTGQGRIADTQYF
TRBV9	18	-	TRBJ2-2	TRBD2	TGTGCCAGCAGCGTGGGACTAGCAGAAAATTTGAACACCGGGGAGCTGTTTTTT	CASSVGLAENLNTGELFF
TRBV13	15	-	TRBJ1-1	TRBD1	TGTGCCAGCAGGGCGTCGGGACAGGGGGACACTGAAGCTTTCTTT	CASRASGQGDTEAFF
TRBV7-9	18	-	TRBJ2-1	-	TGTGCCAGCAGCTTATCGGTGGGAACTCGGGGGAAATACAATGAGCAGTTCTTC	CASSLSVGTRGKYNEQFF
TRBV2	12	-	TRBJ2-7	TRBD1	TGTGCCGGACAGGGGCCTGCCTACGAGCAGTACTTC	CAGQGPAYEQYF
TRBV7-9	14	-	TRBJ1-1	-	TGTGCCAGCAGCTTACGGGTCGTTATCACTGAAGCTTTCTTT	CASSLRVVITEAFF
TRBV4-2	15	-	TRBJ2-7	-	TGTGCCAGCAGCCAAGAAGTGGGGGGGGGCGACGAGCAGTACTTC	CASSQEVGGGDEQYF
TRBV29-1	13	-	TRBJ1-2	TRBD1	TGCAGCGTGCGACAGGGGGGAAACTATGGCTACACCTTC	CSVRQGGNYGYTF
TRBV29-1	13	once	TRBJ1-2	-	TGCAGCGTTGAAGATCTACAGGGTAATGGCTACACCTTC	CSVEDLQGNGYTF
TRBV11-3	14	-	TRBJ2-7	-	TGTGCCAGCAGCTTATCTTCAGGGGCCTACGAGCAGTACTTC	CASSLSSGAYEQYF
TRBV2	17	-	TRBJ2-1	TRBD2	TGTGCCAGCAGAGAGACTAGCGGGGGAGGGTTCTACAATGAGCAGTTCTTC	CASRETSGGGFYNEQFF
TRBV28	14	-	TRBJ2-7	TRBD2	TGTGCCAGCAGGGGAAGGACTAGCCTCTACGAGCAGTACTTC	CASRGRTSLYEQYF
TRBV5-5	13	-	TRBJ1-5	-	TGTGCCATCTCGATCAAGGGGGATTCGGCCCAGCATTTT	CAISIKGDSAQHF
TRBV28	14	-	TRBJ1-2	TRBD1	TGTGCCAGCAGTTTATGGCAGGGGGCCAATGGCTACACCTTC	CASSLWQGANGYTF
TRBV18	15	-	TRBJ1-2	TRBD1	TGTGCCAGCTCACCCGACAGGGGGTTGAGCTATGGCTACACCTTC	CASSPDRGLSYGYTF
TRBV11-2	13	-	TRBJ1-1	TRBD1	TGTGCCAGCAGCTTACACAGGGGCCCTGAAGCTTTCTTT	CASSLHRGPEAFF
TRBV9	16	-	TRBJ2-5	TRBD2	TGTGCCAGCAGCTGGCCGGGACTAGCTTCTTACGAGACCCAGTACTTC	CASSWPGLASYETQYF
TRBV6-5	15	few	TRBJ2-5	-	TGTGCCAGCAGTTACTACCCCAAGGAGCAAGAGACCCAGTACTTC	CASSYYPKEQETQYF
TRBV5-7	16	once	TRBJ2-1	-	TGTGCCAGCAGTACCCGGGACATAGTTTCCTACAATGAGCAGTTCTTC	CASSTRDIVSYNEQFF